This TCR beta chain was found in a study of monozygotic twins with inflammatory bowel disease. General observations from the study: Discordant twins had repertoire similarity that did not differ from that of concordant twins, possibly from limited power. Twins with IBD were found to have lower TCRbeta diversity (inverse Simpson) than healthy co-twins.

TCRdb reprocessed the 5' RACE reads; each CDR3 protein has one entry and no DNA is given. Its table records 300,000 to 400,000 distinct CDR3 sequences. This CDR3 has 13 amino acids. About this clonotype itself: Its antigen is still unknown.

Each donor gave 2 to 2.5 ml of peripheral blood. Sample: blood. This TCR was recovered from a human donor with ulcerative colitis or Crohn's disease, or a healthy co-twin of an affected twin (not recorded which). The chain links TRBV12-3 or TRBV12-4 to TRBJ1-5; with no DNA, the TCRdb D assignment of TRBD1 cannot be verified. The CDR3 protein is CASRLRGNQPQHF.